The text below deals with one TCR beta chain. As yet, its antigen is unknown. The data belong to a study of T cell repertoires in cytomegalovirus infection. The wider study: CMV infection plus the matching HLA type was flagged by public TCR beta signatures. Regarding the study as a whole: HLA-C-restricted CMV clonotypes gave the most frequent clonotype in two of eight donors.

TCRdb called the reads again in MiXCR, with one record for every CDR3 protein. The profile shows around 490,000 distinct CDR3 sequences, 26% of them singletons. The receptor was isolated from a human donor in good health (CMV status not recorded). Some clones in this sample may be carry-over from other donors' samples. The sequenced sample consisted of PBMCs.

In DNA form, the CDR3 reads TGTGCCAGCAGCCCCAGACTGGGTTACCAAGAGACCCAGTACTTC. This gives the protein CASSPRLGYQETQYF. The rearrangement uses TRBV9 and TRBJ2-5; D is ambiguous. This CDR3 has 15 amino acids. CDR1 is SGDLS, CDR2 YYNGEE, per germline. Trimming cost V 4 bases and J 0 bases, with 13 bases left between them.